The 21 T cell receptor beta chains below come from one sample, sequenced in a study of cytomegalovirus exposure and HLA in healthy donors. Here immunoSEQ multiplex PCR was the method, and the copy in TCRdb shows in-frame clones only, minus some. The table includes 250,000 to 400,000 clones, approximately 86% detected once. The material sequenced was PBMCs. The receptors originated from a man younger than 40 in good health and CMV-seronegative.

The rearrangement joins TRBV5-1 to TRBJ2-1, with 7 bases lining up with TRBD1. Germline loops: CDR1 SGHRS, CDR2 YFSETQ. CDR3 length: 14 residues. The ends lost 0 bases at V and 16 bases at J; junction bases unmatched: 13. CDR3 loop: CASSLDPTGPGRFF. The CDR3 nucleotides read TGCGCCAGCAGCTTGGACCCGACAGGGCCTGGGCGCTTCTTC.

The V call is TRBV4-1, the J call TRBJ1-5; weak D call: TRBD1 (6 bases). The ends were cut back, 1 base at V and 4 bases at J, with 11 bases in the middle. The germline V gene encodes CDR1 MGHRA and CDR2 YSYEKL. This CDR3 has 15 residues. Here the CDR3 DNA reads TGCGCCAGCAGCCAAGGTGGGGGCCGGAATCAGCCCCAGCATTTT. It encodes CASSQGGGRNQPQHF.

This sequence joins TRBV7-2 and TRBJ1-1, with TRBD1 as a possible D gene (6 bases). Trimming removed 5 bases at V and 1 base at J, with 14 bases between. The germline V gene encodes CDR1 SGHTA and CDR2 FQGNSA. CDR3 length: 15 amino acids. In nucleotides, the CDR3 is TGTGCCAGCAGCGCACAGAGGGGGGGGAACACTGAAGCTTTCTTT. Its protein is CASSAQRGGNTEAFF.

The genes are TRBV6-5 and TRBJ2-7; TRBD2 agrees at 10 bases. There are 14 residues in the CDR3. Trimming took 6 bases from V and 3 from J; bases not matched to a gene: 5. Looked up from germline, CDR1 is MNHEY and CDR2 is SVGAGI. The DNA of the CDR3 is TGTGCCAGCAGCAGGGAGCGGGGGGGCTACGAGCAGTACTTC. Protein sequence: CASSRERGGYEQYF.

The chain recombines TRBV7-9 with TRBJ2-1; 8 bases are shared with TRBD2. V was clipped by 5 bases and J by 4 bases; unmatched bases: 7. The CDR3 consists of 15 residues. Germline CDR1 and CDR2: SEHNR and FQNEAQ (reference sequence). Written as DNA, the CDR3 is TGTGCCAGCAGCCAAATCGGGGGGGCTTACAATGAGCAGTTCTTC. The encoded protein is CASSQIGGAYNEQFF.

The CDR3 reads CASSHGDYGYTF. Written as DNA, the CDR3 is TGTGCCAGTAGTCACGGGGACTATGGCTACACCTTC. The chain recombines TRBV19 with TRBJ1-2; D not resolved. From germline, CDR1 is LNHDA and CDR2 SQIVND (reference sequence). This CDR3 has 12 residues. V lost 5 bases to trimming and J lost 3 bases, with 7 bases between them.

The chain is built from TRBV15 and TRBJ1-2; D remains unclear. The germline V gene encodes CDR1 LNHNV and CDR2 YYDKDF (reference sequence). The CDR3 extends over 14 amino acids. The V and J ends lost 3 bases and 7 bases respectively, with 15 bases between them. The CDR3, as DNA: TGTGCCACCAGCAGGAGGGAGAGCCGGGGTGGCTACACCTTC. Amino acids: CATSRRESRGGYTF. Filled out from reference TRBV15 and TRBJ1-2, the complete variable domain reads DAMVIQNPRYQVTQFGKPVTLSCSQTLNHNVMYWYQQKSSQAPKLLFHYYDKDFNNEADTPDNFQSRRPNTSFCFLDIRSPGLGDTAMYLCATSRRESRGGYTFGSGTRLTVV.

V usage is TRBV4-3 and J usage is TRBJ2-2, with TRBD2 matching 11 bases. The CDR3 totals 19 residues. Germline V CDR1 and CDR2: LGHNA, YSLEER. J gave up 5 bases and V 0 bases, and 11 bases lay outside the gene matches. The CDR3 reads CASSQDHYAGTSGTGELFF. DNA of the CDR3: TGCGCCAGCAGCCAAGACCACTACGCCGGGACTAGCGGAACCGGGGAGCTGTTTTTT.

V usage is TRBV5-1 and J usage is TRBJ2-2, with 14 positions matching TRBD2. Germline-derived CDR1 and CDR2 are SGHRS and YFSETQ. The CDR3 totals 17 residues. The ends lost 4 bases at V and 5 bases at J; junction bases unmatched: 7. Here the CDR3 reads CASSPGLAGGSTGELFF. DNA of the CDR3: TGCGCCAGCAGCCCAGGACTAGCGGGGGGATCAACCGGGGAGCTGTTTTTT.

The chain combines TRBV18 with TRBJ1-2, with 10 bases aligning to TRBD1. Unmatched junction bases numbered 5, after V lost 5 bases and J lost 2 bases. This CDR3 region has 15 residues. Germline-derived CDR1 and CDR2 are KGHSH and LQKENI. The DNA for the CDR3 is TGTGCCAGCTCAGCGGGACAGGGGTTCAACTATGGCTACACCTTC. Its translation is CASSAGQGFNYGYTF.

This clone was counted once. The chain is built from TRBV6-5 and TRBJ1-4; D may be TRBD1 (5 bases). Germline assignment: CDR1 MNHEY and CDR2 SVGAGI. V was trimmed by 6 bases and J by 0 bases, leaving 11 bases between them. There are 15 residues in the CDR3. This CDR3 reads CASRLQGTTNEKLFF. CDR3 in DNA: TGTGCCAGCAGGCTTCAGGGTACAACTAATGAAAAACTGTTTTTT.

The chain joins TRBV10-1 to TRBJ2-1; the match to TRBD2 covers 10 bases. Germline V gives CDR1 WNHNN, CDR2 SYGVQD (reference sequence). With V trimmed by 6 bases and J by 14 bases, 13 bases remained unmatched. CDR3 length: 14 amino acids. Here the CDR3 reads CASSPGEAGGREFF. The CDR3 coding sequence is TGCGCCAGCAGCCCCGGGGAAGCGGGGGGGCGGGAGTTCTTC.

The chain employs TRBV9 and TRBJ2-3, with TRBD2 matching 10 bases. This CDR3 comprises 15 residues. Unmatched junction bases numbered 1, after V lost 3 bases and J lost 0 bases. Per germline, CDR1 SGDLS and CDR2 YYNGEE. In nucleotides, the CDR3 is TGTGCCAGCAGCGCTAGCGGGGGTAGCACAGATACGCAGTATTTT. Translating it yields CASSASGGSTDTQYF.

The chain joins TRBV5-5 to TRBJ1-2; the match to TRBD1 covers 11 bases. Trimming removed 4 bases from V and 4 bases from J; junction bases left unmatched: 6. Germline assignment: CDR1 SGHKS and CDR2 YYEKEE (reference sequence). This CDR3 has 15 amino acids. The DNA for the CDR3 is TGTGCCAGCAGCCCGGACAGGGGGCGATCCTATGGCTACACCTTC. Translating it yields CASSPDRGRSYGYTF.

CDR3 coding DNA: TGTGCCAGCAGTTTAGAGGGTGCGAGCAGGAATCAGCCCCAGCATTTT. Translation: CASSLEGASRNQPQHF. V usage is TRBV27 and J usage is TRBJ1-5; D gene unclear. The V end lost 2 bases, the J end lost 4 bases, and 15 bases lay between the germline ends. Germline V gene sequence: CDR1 MNHEY, CDR2 SMNVEV (reference sequence). The CDR3 runs 16 residues.

V is TRBV2 and J is TRBJ1-2; 8 bases are a match to TRBD1. After removal of 8 bases from V and 4 bases from J, the junction contained 6 bases not matched to a gene. CDR3 length equals 13 residues. The germline CDR1 and CDR2 sequences are SNHLY and FYNNEI. The CDR3 protein is CASLWTGSYGYTF. The DNA for the CDR3 is TGTGCCAGCTTGTGGACAGGGAGCTATGGCTACACCTTC.

The gene calls are TRBV5-4 and TRBJ2-7; D unclear. This CDR3 spans 13 amino acids. Germline lookup yields CDR1 SGHNT and CDR2 YYREEE (reference sequence). Trimming pared 2 bases from V and 0 bases from J, leaving 6 bases between. The CDR3 is CASSFPGSYEQYF. The CDR3 DNA follows: TGTGCCAGCAGCTTTCCCGGCTCCTACGAGCAGTACTTC.

The genes are TRBV15 and TRBJ1-3; the D is unclear. Trimming pared 3 bases from V and 4 bases from J, leaving 13 bases between. CDR3 length: 15 amino acids. CDR1 is LNHNV and CDR2 is YYDKDF in the germline V gene (reference sequence). CDR3 DNA sequence: TGTGCCACCAGCAGTTCTACTGAATACGGAAACACCATATATTTT. Its translation is CATSSSTEYGNTIYF.

This clone was counted a few times. The chain is built from TRBV6-4 and TRBJ2-3; 8 bases map to TRBD1. This CDR3 comprises 17 residues. Losses at the gene ends were 0 bases for V and 4 bases for J; bases not matched to a gene: 9. The germline gives CDR1 MRHNA, CDR2 SNTAGT. The CDR3 protein is CASSDSSPGGSSDTQYF. CDR3 in DNA: TGTGCCAGCAGTGACTCGAGCCCAGGGGGCTCCTCAGATACGCAGTATTTT.

This chain connects TRBV18 to TRBJ1-4, with D perhaps TRBD1 (5 bases). The CDR3 runs to 14 residues. Germline-derived CDR1 and CDR2 are KGHSH and LQKENI. The ends were cut back, 5 bases at V and 7 bases at J, with 14 bases in the middle. CDR3 in amino acids: CASSSMGPGEKLFF. In nucleotides, the CDR3 is TGTGCCAGCTCATCCATGGGGCCAGGTGAAAAACTGTTTTTT.

As DNA, the CDR3 is TGTGCCAGCAGGGAGGGGGGGGCGAGGAACACCATATATTTT. Its protein product is CASREGGARNTIYF. This chain joins TRBV2 and TRBJ1-3, with D tentatively TRBD1 (6 bases). V lost 6 bases, J lost 7 bases, and 16 bases lay in between. This CDR3 spans 14 amino acids. Germline CDR1 SNHLY, CDR2 FYNNEI.